This TCR beta chain stems from a study of blood T cell repertoires in COVID-19. Study-wide context: T cells, B-cell-depleted T cells, or PBMCs supplied cDNA or gDNA.

Participant-given clinical history determined each cohort assignment. As originally analysed: Cell counts per sample came from amplifying reference gene primers. Produced via immunoSEQ multiplex PCR; TCRdb's table is partial and in-frame only. That table furnishes V, J and clone size, whereas the DNA furnished D and trimming. This table holds about 130,000 clones, roughly 80% found once. Germline V gene lookup returns CDR1 KGHSH and CDR2 LQKENI. The CDR3 covers 13 residues. Trimming stripped 5 bases from V and 3 bases from J, with 10 bases between. The rearrangement links TRBV18 to TRBJ1-1; D is unclear. The receptor was derived from a man under 40 who had recovered from COVID-19. The material sequenced was PBMCs or T cells enriched from blood (not recorded which). In DNA form, the CDR3 reads TGTGCCAGCTCAGCGGGGAAGGACACTGAAGCTTTCTTT. It is translated as CASSAGKDTEAFF.